The present entry profiles one T cell receptor beta chain with its context. Each sample's TCRB immunosequencing used five hundred nanograms of biopsy DNA. The assay was immunoSEQ multiplex PCR, and TCRdb's table has in-frame clones only and misses some. Of about 8,400 clones in the sample, 80% were seen once. V lost 5 bases and J lost 2, with 12 bases in between. CDR1 is LNHDA and CDR2 is SQIVND in the germline V gene (reference sequence). The CDR3 loop spans 14 amino acids. The data derive from a study of T cell repertoires in ileal Crohn's disease. Across the whole study: Patients had a median approximately 7.2-year disease duration, and about 40% were active smokers.

Sequencing was carried out using ileal tissue. V gene TRBV19 combines with J gene TRBJ2-5; maybe TRBD1 (6 bases). The TCR was taken from an adult with Crohn's disease. The CDR3 DNA is TGTGCCAGTAGTGTCCTGGACAGTCAAGAGACCCAGTACTTC. Protein product: CASSVLDSQETQYF. Looking up the rest from reference TRBV19 and TRBJ2-5 gives the full variable domain: DGGITQSPKYLFRKEGQNVTLSCEQNLNHDAMYWYRQDPGQGLRLIYYSQIVNDFQKGDIAEGYSVSREKKESFPLTVTSAQKNPTAFYLCASSVLDSQETQYFGPGTRLLVL.